This record covers a single TCR beta chain. The antigen is not known. This record belongs to a study of graft-versus-host responses after intestinal transplantation. Trimming cost V 0 bases and J 2 bases, with 15 bases left between them. The CDR3 contains 16 residues. Per the germline V gene, CDR1 is SGDLS and CDR2 is YYNGEE. Study conclusions and caveats: Detection of GvH clones occurred in recipient marrow, and some had their first appearance in ileum or blood.

Assay: immunoSEQ multiplex PCR; the TCRdb copy retains only in-frame clones and omits some. The table shows about 93,000 clones, with just under 95% occurring only once. The source was unstimulated CD8+ T cells sorted from spleen or lymph node cells, collected before intestinal transplant. The chain has TRBV9 and TRBJ2-7; possible D gene TRBD2, 7 bases. This TCR came from a human donor who received an intestinal transplant. The CDR3 DNA is TGTGCCAGCAGCGTAGCTGGCGGGGGCGCTCCCTACGAGCAGTACTTC. As protein: CASSVAGGGAPYEQYF.